This T cell receptor (beta chain) originates from a study of cytomegalovirus exposure and HLA in healthy donors. Looking at the study overall: Of the donors genotyped, approximately 410 in all, over 80% fell in the Caucasian-associated ancestry cluster. Study-level points and caveats: Altogether, 150 or so TCR beta chains were recorded as cytomegalovirus-associated.

Trimming pared 3 bases from V and 1 base from J, leaving 7 bases between. There are 13 residues in the CDR3. Germline lookup yields CDR1 MNHNY and CDR2 SVGAGI (reference sequence). 13 Jbeta primers and 60 Vbeta primers were used for the PCR. Libraries were prepared by immunoSEQ multiplex PCR; TCRdb keeps only in-frame clonotypes and omits some of them. Of about 160,000 clones in the sample, approximately 80% were seen once. In the case of this clone: The antigen is undetermined.

The sample taken for sequencing was PBMCs. The sequence derives from a woman in her fifties or sixties in good health and CMV-seronegative. The chain couples TRBV6-6 to TRBJ2-7; TRBD1 is a possible D gene (6 bases). The CDR3 DNA reads as TGTGCCAGCAGTTATCAGGGGTCCTACGAGCAGTACTTC. Translation gives CASSYQGSYEQYF.